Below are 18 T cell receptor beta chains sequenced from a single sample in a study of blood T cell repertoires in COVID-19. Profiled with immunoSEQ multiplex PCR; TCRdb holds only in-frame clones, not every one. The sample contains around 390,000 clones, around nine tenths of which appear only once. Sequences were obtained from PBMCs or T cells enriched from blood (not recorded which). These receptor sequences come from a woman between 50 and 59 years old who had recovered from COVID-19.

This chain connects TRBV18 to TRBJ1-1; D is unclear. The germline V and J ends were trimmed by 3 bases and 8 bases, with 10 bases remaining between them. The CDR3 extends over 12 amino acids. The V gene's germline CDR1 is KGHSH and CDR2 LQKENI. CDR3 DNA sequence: TGTGCCAGCTCACCTCTGCGGGGAGAAGCTTTCTTT. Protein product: CASSPLRGEAFF.

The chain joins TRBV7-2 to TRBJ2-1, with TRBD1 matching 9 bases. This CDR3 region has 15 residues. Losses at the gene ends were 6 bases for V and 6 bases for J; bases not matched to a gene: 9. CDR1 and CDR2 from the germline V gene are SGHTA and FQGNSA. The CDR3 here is CASSFGTGLRNEQFF. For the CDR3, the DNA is TGTGCCAGCAGTTTCGGGACAGGGCTCCGCAATGAGCAGTTCTTC.

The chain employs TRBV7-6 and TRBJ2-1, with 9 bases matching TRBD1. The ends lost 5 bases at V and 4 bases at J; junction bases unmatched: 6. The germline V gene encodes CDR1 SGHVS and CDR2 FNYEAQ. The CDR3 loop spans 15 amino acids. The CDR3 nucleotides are TGTGCCAGCAGCCGTGGACAGGGGCCTTACAATGAGCAGTTCTTC. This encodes CASSRGQGPYNEQFF.

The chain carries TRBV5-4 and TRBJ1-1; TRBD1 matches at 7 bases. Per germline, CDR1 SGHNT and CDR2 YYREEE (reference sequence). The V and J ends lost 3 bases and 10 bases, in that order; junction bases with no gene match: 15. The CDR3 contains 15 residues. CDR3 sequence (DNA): TGTGCCAGCAGCTCAAAGGGCCTAGACAGGGTTCGAGCTTTCTTT. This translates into CASSSKGLDRVRAFF.

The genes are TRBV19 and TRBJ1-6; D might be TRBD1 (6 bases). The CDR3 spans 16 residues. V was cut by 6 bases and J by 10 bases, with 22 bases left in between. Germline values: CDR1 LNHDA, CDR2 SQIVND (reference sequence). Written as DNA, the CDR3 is TGTGCCAGTAGCTATCGGGCAGGGACATTAGACTCACCCCTCCACTTT. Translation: CASSYRAGTLDSPLHF.

This CDR3 is CASSHSTMANYGYTF. DNA for the CDR3: TGTGCCAGCAGTCACTCTACTATGGCTAACTATGGCTACACCTTC. The V call is TRBV27, the J call TRBJ1-2; D uncertain. The CDR3 is made up of 15 amino acids. Per germline, CDR1 MNHEY and CDR2 SMNVEV (reference sequence). Trimming left V 5 bases short and J 0 bases short, with 13 bases between.

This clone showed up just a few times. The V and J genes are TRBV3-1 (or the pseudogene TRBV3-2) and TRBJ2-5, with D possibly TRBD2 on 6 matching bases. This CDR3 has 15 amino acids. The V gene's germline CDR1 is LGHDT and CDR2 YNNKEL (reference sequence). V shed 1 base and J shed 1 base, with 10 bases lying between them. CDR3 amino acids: CASSQVGGLQETQYF. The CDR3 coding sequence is TGTGCCAGCAGCCAAGTTGGGGGACTCCAAGAGACCCAGTACTTC.

CDR3 bases: TGTGCCAGCAGTTGGGGGGTTGGGAGCGGCTACACCTTC. Residues: CASSWGVGSGYTF. The rearrangement links TRBV27 to TRBJ1-2, with a weak D call TRBD1 (5 bases). The V end was cut by 4 bases, the J end by 8 bases, with 14 bases between. CDR1 and CDR2 from the germline V gene are MNHEY and SMNVEV (reference sequence). CDR3 length: 13 amino acids.

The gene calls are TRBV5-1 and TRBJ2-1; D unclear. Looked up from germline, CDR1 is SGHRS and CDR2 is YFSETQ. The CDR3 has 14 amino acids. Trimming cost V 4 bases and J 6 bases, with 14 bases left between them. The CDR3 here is CASSTAPTGNEQFF. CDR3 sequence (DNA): TGCGCCAGCAGCACGGCCCCGACTGGCAATGAGCAGTTCTTC.

CDR3 in DNA: TGTGCCAGCAGTCTACCGACAGGGGGCGGGGAGACCCAGTACTTC. Its protein product is CASSLPTGGGETQYF. The rearrangement joins TRBV28 to TRBJ2-5; the match to TRBD1 covers 10 bases. Germline V gene sequence: CDR1 MDHEN, CDR2 SYDVKM. This CDR3 is built from 15 residues. Germline trimming cut 5 bases from V and 5 bases from J; bases unmatched to any gene: 8.

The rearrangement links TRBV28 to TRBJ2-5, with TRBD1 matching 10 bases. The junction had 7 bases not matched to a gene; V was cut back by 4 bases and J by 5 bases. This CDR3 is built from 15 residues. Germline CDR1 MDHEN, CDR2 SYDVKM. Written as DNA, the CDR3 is TGTGCCAGCAGTTCTCCGGGACAGGGGTGGGAGACCCAGTACTTC. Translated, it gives CASSSPGQGWETQYF.

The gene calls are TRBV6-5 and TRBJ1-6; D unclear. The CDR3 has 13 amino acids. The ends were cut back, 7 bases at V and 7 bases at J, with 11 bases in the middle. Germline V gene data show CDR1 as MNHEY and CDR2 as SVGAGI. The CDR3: CASTRDINSPLHF. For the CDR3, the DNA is TGTGCCAGCACGCGAGACATAAATTCACCCCTCCACTTT.

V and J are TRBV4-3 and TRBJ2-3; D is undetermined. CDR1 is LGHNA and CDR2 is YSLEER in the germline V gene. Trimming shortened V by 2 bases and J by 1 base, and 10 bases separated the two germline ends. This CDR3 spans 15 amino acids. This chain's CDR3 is CASSQYKRGTDTQYF. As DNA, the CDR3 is TGCGCCAGCAGCCAATACAAGCGCGGCACAGATACGCAGTATTTT.

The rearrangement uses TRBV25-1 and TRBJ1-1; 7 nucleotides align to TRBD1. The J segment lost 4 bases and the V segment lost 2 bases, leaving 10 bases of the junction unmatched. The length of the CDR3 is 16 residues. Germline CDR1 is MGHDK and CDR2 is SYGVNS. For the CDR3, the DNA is TGTGCCAGCAGTGAAGGCGGACAGGTCGTTAGCACTGAAGCTTTCTTT. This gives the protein CASSEGGQVVSTEAFF.

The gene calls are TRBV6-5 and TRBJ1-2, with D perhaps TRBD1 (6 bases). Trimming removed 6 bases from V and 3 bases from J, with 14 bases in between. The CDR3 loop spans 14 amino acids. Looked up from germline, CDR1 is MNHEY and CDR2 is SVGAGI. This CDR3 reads CASRTYTGYYGYTF. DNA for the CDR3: TGTGCCAGCAGGACGTATACAGGGTACTATGGCTACACCTTC.

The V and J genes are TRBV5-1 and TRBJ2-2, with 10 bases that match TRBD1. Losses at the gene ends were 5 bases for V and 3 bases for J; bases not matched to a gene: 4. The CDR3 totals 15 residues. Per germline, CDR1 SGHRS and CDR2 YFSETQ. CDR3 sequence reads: CASSTGTGDTGELFF. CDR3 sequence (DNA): TGCGCCAGCAGTACCGGGACAGGGGACACCGGGGAGCTGTTTTTT.

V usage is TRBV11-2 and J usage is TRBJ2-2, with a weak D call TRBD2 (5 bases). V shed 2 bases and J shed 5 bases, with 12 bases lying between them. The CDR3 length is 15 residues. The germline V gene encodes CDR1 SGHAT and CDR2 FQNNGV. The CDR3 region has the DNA TGTGCCAGCAGCTTAAGGGTCCGGGGAACCGGGGAGCTGTTTTTT. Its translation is CASSLRVRGTGELFF.

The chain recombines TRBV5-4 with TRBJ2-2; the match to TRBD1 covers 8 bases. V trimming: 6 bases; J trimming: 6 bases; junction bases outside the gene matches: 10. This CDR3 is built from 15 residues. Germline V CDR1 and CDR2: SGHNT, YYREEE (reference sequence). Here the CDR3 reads CASTVQGVRSGELFF. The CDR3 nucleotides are TGTGCCAGCACTGTACAGGGGGTCAGGTCCGGGGAGCTGTTTTTT.